Below are 18 T cell receptor beta chains sequenced from a single sample in a study of T cell responses to AZD1222 COVID-19 vaccine. Clones were sequenced by immunoSEQ multiplex PCR, and TCRdb holds only the in-frame ones, with some missing. The sample shows 100,000 to 120,000 clones, around nine tenths of them seen only once. The sequencing used peripheral blood, collected on day 0 of MenACWY control vaccination. The receptors stem from an adult in good health.

The chain employs TRBV7-2 and TRBJ2-7; D unresolved. Germline CDR1 SGHTA, CDR2 FQGNSA. The V and J ends lost 1 base and 6 bases respectively, with 13 bases between them. The CDR3 has 14 residues. CDR3 region: CASSLGAGTGEQYF. The CDR3 bases are TGTGCCAGCAGCTTAGGAGCAGGTACCGGCGAGCAGTACTTC. The full variable domain, with the rest looked up from reference TRBV7-2 and TRBJ2-7, is GAGVSQSPSNKVTEKGKDVELRCDPISGHTALYWYRQSLGQGLEFLIYFQGNSAPDKSGLPSDRFSAERTGGSVSTLTIQRTQQEDSAVYLCASSLGAGTGEQYFGPGTRLTVT.

The chain joins TRBV4-3 to TRBJ1-4, with TRBD1 identical over 7 bases. Trimming at V came to 4 bases and at J to 4 bases, leaving 9 bases not matched to a gene. From germline, CDR1 is LGHNA and CDR2 YSLEER. The CDR3 runs 16 residues. The CDR3, as DNA: TGCGCCAGCAGCCCCTGGTCGACAGGGAGTAATGAAAAACTGTTTTTT. Amino acid sequence: CASSPWSTGSNEKLFF.

The genes are TRBV5-4 and TRBJ2-7; 9 bases line up with TRBD1. Losses at the gene ends were 3 bases for V and 3 bases for J; bases not matched to a gene: 7. The CDR3 runs 15 residues. Germline V gene lookup returns CDR1 SGHNT and CDR2 YYREEE (reference sequence). The CDR3 sequence: CASSSGQGPFYEQYF. CDR3 coding DNA: TGTGCCAGCAGCTCGGGACAGGGCCCGTTCTACGAGCAGTACTTC.

The gene calls are TRBV6-5 and TRBJ1-1; D ambiguous. The CDR3 is 13 residues long. The germline V gene encodes CDR1 MNHEY and CDR2 SVGAGI. V lost 6 bases, J lost 0 bases, and 8 bases lay in between. The CDR3 DNA is TGTGCCAGCAGACGGGATATGAACACTGAAGCTTTCTTT. It yields the protein CASRRDMNTEAFF.

This clone was observed many times. The CDR3 coding sequence is TGTGCCAGTAGTATAGATCTATGGCGGTGGAACACTGAAGCTTTCTTT. Protein: CASSIDLWRWNTEAFF. The V and J genes are TRBV19 and TRBJ1-1; D is uncertain. CDR1 is LNHDA, CDR2 SQIVND, per germline (reference sequence). With 0 bases removed from V and 1 base from J, the gap between germline ends came to 12 bases. CDR3 length: 16 amino acids.

This clone came up once. The V gene is TRBV3-1 (or the pseudogene TRBV3-2), the J gene TRBJ2-5; 11 nucleotides align to TRBD2. This CDR3 has 14 residues. The germline V gene has CDR1 LGHDT and CDR2 YNNKEL (reference sequence). The junction had 5 bases not matched to a gene; V was cut back by 4 bases and J by 7 bases. The chain's CDR3 is CASSLSGGDGTQYF. The CDR3 DNA follows: TGTGCCAGCAGCCTTAGCGGGGGGGATGGGACCCAGTACTTC.

This clone was counted a single time. The V and J genes are TRBV7-9 and TRBJ1-5; D uncertain. CDR1 is SEHNR, CDR2 FQNEAQ, per germline (reference sequence). This CDR3 is built from 14 residues. Trimming cost V 6 bases and J 7 bases, with 16 bases left between them. In nucleotides, the CDR3 is TGTGCCAGCAGTCGAATAGGGTCGGGACAGCCCCAGCATTTT. Protein sequence: CASSRIGSGQPQHF.

The gene calls are TRBV11-2 and TRBJ1-4; weak D call: TRBD1 (6 bases). CDR3 length: 15 residues. V lost 1 base, J lost 7 bases, and 13 bases lay in between. The germline V gene encodes CDR1 SGHAT and CDR2 FQNNGV. In DNA, the CDR3 is TGTGCCAGCAGCTTAGTATTCGGGGGGGCTGAAAAACTGTTTTTT. Its translation is CASSLVFGGAEKLFF.

The chain uses TRBV5-1 and TRBJ2-5, with D hard to call. Trimming shortened V by 0 bases and J by 2 bases, and 8 bases separated the two germline ends. The CDR3 has 14 residues. CDR1 and CDR2 from the germline V gene are SGHRS and YFSETQ. The CDR3 here is CASSLEVQQETQYF. The CDR3 nucleotides read TGCGCCAGCAGCTTGGAAGTACAACAAGAGACCCAGTACTTC.

V gene TRBV4-1 combines with J gene TRBJ2-1, with D unresolved. The CDR3 runs to 17 residues. The germline V gene has CDR1 MGHRA and CDR2 YSYEKL. V dropped 1 base and J dropped 0 bases, with 13 bases sitting between them. The CDR3 DNA is TGCGCCAGCAGCCAAGGGCCGGGCAGAAGCTCCTACAATGAGCAGTTCTTC. Amino acid sequence: CASSQGPGRSSYNEQFF.

V usage is TRBV7-2 and J usage is TRBJ1-1; the D is unclear. From germline, CDR1 is SGHTA and CDR2 FQGNSA. This CDR3 is built from 14 residues. V lost 0 bases and J lost 2, with 7 bases in between. The CDR3 DNA sequence: TGTGCCAGCAGCTTAGCGATCTCCAACACTGAAGCTTTCTTT. This translates into CASSLAISNTEAFF. Full variable domain (remainder filled in from reference TRBV7-2 and TRBJ1-1): GAGVSQSPSNKVTEKGKDVELRCDPISGHTALYWYRQSLGQGLEFLIYFQGNSAPDKSGLPSDRFSAERTGGSVSTLTIQRTQQEDSAVYLCASSLAISNTEAFFGQGTRLTVV.

V is TRBV7-9 and J is TRBJ2-5, with TRBD1 matching over 12 bases. Germline CDR1 SEHNR, CDR2 FQNEAQ (reference sequence). This CDR3 has 16 amino acids. V was pared by 5 bases and J by 5 bases, with 9 bases of the junction left unmatched. CDR3 residues: CASSPQGQGALETQYF. The CDR3 DNA follows: TGTGCCAGCAGCCCCCAGGGACAGGGGGCGCTTGAGACCCAGTACTTC.

The genes are TRBV7-2 and TRBJ2-2; 7 bases agree with TRBD1. This CDR3 region has 15 residues. Trimming took 4 bases from V and 6 from J; bases not matched to a gene: 8. Per the germline V gene, CDR1 is SGHTA and CDR2 is FQGNSA. The CDR3 sequence is CASSSRQGFAGELFF. DNA of the CDR3: TGTGCCAGCAGCTCCCGACAGGGATTCGCCGGGGAGCTGTTTTTT.

The chain combines TRBV14 with TRBJ1-3; TRBD1 is a possible D gene (5 bases). The CDR3 runs 13 residues. With 1 base removed from V and 7 bases from J, the gap between germline ends came to 8 bases. Germline CDR1 and CDR2: SGHDN and FVKESK. CDR3 nucleotide sequence: TGTGCCAGCAGCCAAGCTTCAGGGAACACCATATATTTT. This gives the protein CASSQASGNTIYF. Full variable domain (remainder filled in from reference TRBV14 and TRBJ1-3): EAGVTQFPSHSVIEKGQTVTLRCDPISGHDNLYWYRRVMGKEIKFLLHFVKESKQDESGMPNNRFLAERTGGTYSTLKVQPAELEDSGVYFCASSQASGNTIYFGEGSWLTVV.

This chain joins TRBV19 and TRBJ1-4; TRBD1 is a possible D gene (6 bases). The germline V gene has CDR1 LNHDA and CDR2 SQIVND (reference sequence). V was trimmed by 9 bases and J by 0 bases, leaving 20 bases between them. The CDR3 has 17 amino acids. The CDR3 spells CASQGVRGVPTNEKLFF. The DNA for the CDR3 is TGTGCCAGCCAGGGCGTCAGGGGCGTTCCAACTAATGAAAAACTGTTTTTT.

CDR3 residues: CASSFNPGRGAGYGYTF. For the CDR3, the DNA is TGTGCCAGCAGCTTCAACCCGGGCCGGGGAGCAGGATATGGCTACACCTTC. The genes are TRBV7-3 and TRBJ1-2; D not certain. Looked up from germline, CDR1 is SGHTA and CDR2 is FQGTGA. V was trimmed by 3 bases and J by 5 bases, leaving 22 bases between them. The CDR3 runs to 17 residues.

The rearrangement uses TRBV11-1 and TRBJ1-4; D gene uncertain. The germline CDR1 and CDR2 sequences are SGHAT and FQDESV (reference sequence). Trimming took off 5 bases at V and 4 bases at J, with 14 bases between the two ends. The CDR3 totals 15 residues. The CDR3 spells CASSDHGGYNEKLFF. The CDR3 region has the DNA TGTGCCAGCAGCGACCATGGCGGATATAATGAAAAACTGTTTTTT.

The chain combines TRBV3-1 (or the pseudogene TRBV3-2) with TRBJ1-1; the D is unclear. The CDR3 covers 14 residues. The V end lost 1 base, the J end lost 4 bases, and 10 bases lay between the germline ends. CDR1 is LGHDT and CDR2 is YNNKEL in the germline V gene (reference sequence). Written as DNA, the CDR3 is TGTGCCAGCAGCCAAGGAGTCGAGGCCACTGAAGCTTTCTTT. Translated, it gives CASSQGVEATEAFF.